The following is a T cell receptor (beta chain) sequence with its context. Its target is not known. The source of the sample is a study of cytomegalovirus exposure and HLA in healthy donors. General study points: Later analysis placed DRB1 highest and HLA-C lowest in TCR association rates, which differed by HLA locus. Beyond CMV serostatus, there was no information to go on about immune exposure.

The CDR3 is 16 residues long. Germline trimming cut 5 bases from V and 3 bases from J; bases unmatched to any gene: 10. Germline CDR1 and CDR2: LGHNT and FRNRAP. While unrecorded immune exposures were likely, the donors were nominally healthy when sampled. The PCR was carried out with 60 Vbeta primers and 13 Jbeta primers. Clones were read by immunoSEQ multiplex PCR, and TCRdb kept only the in-frame ones, dropping some. Its table lists some 28,000 clones. The rearrangement uses TRBV12-5 and TRBJ2-5; 9 nucleotides line up with TRBD1. Sequencing was performed on PBMCs. This TCR was recovered from a man younger than 45 in good health and CMV-seronegative. CDR3 coding DNA: TGTGCTAGTGGTACCGGGACAGGGTCCCCGGAAGAGACCCAGTACTTC. This gives the protein CASGTGTGSPEETQYF.